A selection of T cell receptor beta chains follows, all from one sample in a study of glioma-infiltrating T cells. TCRdb re-analysed the multiplex PCR reads in MiXCR, keeping a single row per CDR3 protein. The sample includes a few hundred thousand distinct CDR3 sequences, 41% of them seen just once. The sample taken for sequencing was glioma tissue, nonneoplastic brain tissue, or PBMCs (not recorded which). The receptors here all came from a human donor with low-grade glioma or glioblastoma, undergoing nonglioma brain surgery, or in good health (not recorded which). Both conserved end residues are part of each CDR3. The D gene is left open where the match is weak. Only some rows state a clone size, as once, few, many or a class for expanded clones.

v_call,j_call,d_call,clone_size,cdr3_nt,cdr3_aa
TRBV7-3,TRBJ2-6,NA,NA,TGTGCCAGCAGCCCAGACTGGTCTGGGGCCAACGTCCTGACTTTC,CASSPDWSGANVLTF
TRBV27,TRBJ1-1,NA,NA,TGTGCCAGCAGTTCTCTTGGACGGGGGACTGAAGCTTTCTTT,CASSSLGRGTEAFF
TRBV5-1,TRBJ2-3,NA,few,TGCGCCAGCAGGAAGGGACCCACGCTCACAGATACGCAGTATTTT,CASRKGPTLTDTQYF
TRBV20-1,TRBJ1-3,NA,few,TGCAGTGCTTCCGAATCTGGAAACACCATATATTTT,CSASESGNTIYF
TRBV7-3,TRBJ2-3,TRBD2,NA,TGTGCCAGCAGCTTAGTATCGAGGGAGGGGACGCAGTATTTT,CASSLVSREGTQYF
TRBV7-3,TRBJ2-3,TRBD2,few,TGTGCCAGCAGCTTAGACGGCGGGAGGACAGATACGCAGTATTTT,CASSLDGGRTDTQYF
TRBV28,TRBJ1-1,NA,many,TGTGCCAGCAGTGCCGAATCGGGGGTGGTGGGGGCCGCTTTCTTT,CASSAESGVVGAAFF
TRBV28,TRBJ1-5,TRBD1,many,TGTGCCAGCAGTCCGGGACAGCACTATAGCAATCAGCCCCAGCATTTT,CASSPGQHYSNQPQHF
TRBV6-2/TRBV6-3,TRBJ2-7,TRBD2,many,TGTGCCAGCAGCGGGACTAGTTCCCTCTACGAGCAGTACTTC,CASSGTSSLYEQYF
TRBV19,TRBJ1-5,TRBD1,NA,TGTGCCAGTATCGACAGGGGATATAGCAATCAGCCCCAGCATTTT,CASIDRGYSNQPQHF
TRBV10-3,TRBJ1-3,TRBD1,few,TGTGCCACCAAGGGACAGGCGGCAAACACCATATATTTT,CATKGQAANTIYF
TRBV28,TRBJ1-1,NA,many,TGTGCCAGCAGTTTTAACCCGAACACTGAAGCTTTCTTT,CASSFNPNTEAFF
TRBV20-1,TRBJ2-5,NA,few,TGCAGTGCCCTGGATTCTAGCTTACAAGAGACCCAGTACTTC,CSALDSSLQETQYF
TRBV7-2,TRBJ2-7,NA,NA,TGTGCCAGCAGCTCGACTAGGCCGAGGGGCGAGCAGTACTTC,CASSSTRPRGEQYF
TRBV20-1,TRBJ2-7,NA,many,TGCAGTGCTAGTGAGGTTCTCTACGAGCAGTACTTC,CSASEVLYEQYF
TRBV4-3,TRBJ2-1,TRBD2,few,TGCGCCAGCAGCCGCGGACTAGCTGGCAATGAGCAGTTCTTC,CASSRGLAGNEQFF
TRBV20-1,TRBJ2-5,TRBD1,many,TGCAGTGCTAGAGAAGGACAGGAAGAGACCCAGTACTTC,CSAREGQEETQYF
TRBV19,TRBJ2-3,NA,few,TGTGCCAGTAGTATCGACAGAAGCACAGATACGCAGTATTTT,CASSIDRSTDTQYF
TRBV20-1,TRBJ1-1,NA,few,TGCAGTGCTAGAGAGGGGACCCTCACTGAAGCTTTCTTT,CSAREGTLTEAFF
TRBV4-1,TRBJ2-3,NA,few,TGCACCAGCAGCCAAGTTAAGGACTTGCGGGATACGCAGTATTTT,CTSSQVKDLRDTQYF
TRBV29-1,TRBJ1-1,TRBD1,NA,TGCAGCGGAAGGCCGGACAGGGGTTCCGTGAACACTGAAGCTTTCTTT,CSGRPDRGSVNTEAFF
TRBV20-1,TRBJ1-5,NA,NA,TGCAGTGCTTCCTATAGCAATCAGCCCCAGCATTTT,CSASYSNQPQHF
TRBV7-9,TRBJ1-1,NA,once,TGTGCCAGCAACTTTGGGGCTTCTGAAGCTTTCTTT,CASNFGASEAFF
TRBV4-3,TRBJ2-3,TRBD2,many,TGCGCCAGCAGCCAAGGAGCGGGAGGGGCAGATACGCAGTATTTT,CASSQGAGGADTQYF
TRBV4-3,TRBJ2-1,TRBD2,NA,TGCGCCAGCAGCCGCGGCGGAAGCGGGACCCATGAGCAGTTCTTC,CASSRGGSGTHEQFF
TRBV20-1,TRBJ1-6,TRBD1,many,TGCAGTGCTAGAGATAGAGCCAGGGGGCGCGAGAATTCACCCCTCCACTTT,CSARDRARGRENSPLHF
TRBV29-1,TRBJ1-1,NA,NA,TGCAGCGTTCACCGACCCCGCGGGAACACTGAAGCTTTCTTT,CSVHRPRGNTEAFF
TRBV6-2/TRBV6-3,TRBJ2-3,NA,few,TGTGCCAGCAGTCCTCGGGCTAGCGCAGATACGCAGTATTTT,CASSPRASADTQYF
TRBV20-1,TRBJ2-3,TRBD2,many,TGCAGTGCCAACCCCTGGACTAGCGTGAACACAGATACGCAGTATTTT,CSANPWTSVNTDTQYF
TRBV28,TRBJ2-4,TRBD2,NA,TGTGCCAGCGGACATTTAGCGGGCGACAGACAAAACATTCAGTACTTC,CASGHLAGDRQNIQYF
TRBV28,TRBJ1-4,NA,few,TGTGCCCACGGGACTGCTAATGAAAAACTGTTTTTT,CAHGTANEKLFF
TRBV20-1,TRBJ2-1,TRBD2,few,TGCAGTGCCACGCCCTCTGCGGGAGGGCCCAATGAGCAGTTCTTC,CSATPSAGGPNEQFF
TRBV6-5,TRBJ1-2,NA,many,TGTGCCAGCAGTTACACCAGACGGAACTATGGCTACACCTTC,CASSYTRRNYGYTF
TRBV11-1,TRBJ1-1,NA,few,TGTGCCAGCAGCTACGGACAATTTAACACTGAAGCTTTCTTT,CASSYGQFNTEAFF
TRBV28,TRBJ2-5,NA,NA,TGTGCCAGCAGTCGTAAGGAGACCCAGTACTTC,CASSRKETQYF